The entry that follows covers one TCR beta chain sequence. Its antigen is not identified. After removal of 10 bases from V and 7 bases from J, the junction contained 12 bases not matched to a gene. This CDR3 contains 13 residues. CDR1 LNHDA and CDR2 SQIVND come from the germline V gene (reference sequence). The record originates from a study of radiation and T cells in renal cell carcinoma. Study-level information: Nephrectomy followed 15 Gy stereotactic body radiation by 4 weeks.

Overall study findings and caveats: No pretreatment tumor biopsies were available for baseline clonotypes.

The data were produced by immunoSEQ multiplex PCR, yet TCRdb's version contains in-frame clones alone and is incomplete. The table records about 150,000 clones, about 91% of them present only once. The time point: blood 2 weeks post-SBRT. The treatment here: 15 Gy SBRT to primary tumor, nephrectomy 4 weeks later. Radiation-treated patients gave blood at baseline, week 2 and week 4. The rearrangement joins TRBV19 to TRBJ2-7; 8 bases map to TRBD1. The clonotype comes from a woman aged 50 to 65 with renal cell carcinoma. The input for sequencing was blood, taken from a patient whose treatment included radiotherapy and nephrectomy. CDR3 sequence (DNA): TGTGCCATATCACGCGGACAGGGAAGGGAGCAGTACTTC. This encodes CAISRGQGREQYF. Looking up the rest from reference TRBV19 and TRBJ2-7 gives the full variable domain: DGGITQSPKYLFRKEGQNVTLSCEQNLNHDAMYWYRQDPGQGLRLIYYSQIVNDFQKGDIAEGYSVSREKKESFPLTVTSAQKNPTAFYLCAISRGQGREQYFGPGTRLTVT.